The entry below gives a single TCR beta chain sequence along with its context. Its antigen is currently unknown. This entry belongs to a study of cytomegalovirus exposure and HLA in healthy donors. About the study: Approximately 85 million unique TCRs from HLA-typed donors made up an early data release.

PCR amplification relied on 60 Vbeta primers (plus 13 Jbeta primers). Original processing notes: Later reanalysis found about 78 million unique TCR beta chains, around 10 million of them shared. The assay was immunoSEQ multiplex PCR, and TCRdb's table has in-frame clones only and misses some. The DNA was the basis for D and trimming; V, J and clone size are from that table. The sample lists about 77,000 clones, around 79% seen once, with 4% to 5% in the top ten. V was clipped by 4 bases and J by 6 bases; unmatched bases: 7. Germline assignment: CDR1 SGHRS and CDR2 YFSETQ. The CDR3 contains 17 residues. Study conclusions and caveats: TCR beta chains associated with HLA were, in a later analysis, more clonally expanded than equally common others.

Sequencing was carried out using PBMCs. The origin of this receptor is a man aged 35 to 55 in good health and CMV-seronegative. The V gene is TRBV5-1, the J gene TRBJ2-2, with TRBD2 matching 15 bases. The CDR3 DNA sequence: TGCGCCAGCAGCACGGGACTAGCGGGAGGACTGGCCGGGGAGCTGTTTTTT. Protein sequence: CASSTGLAGGLAGELFF.